This passage covers 16 T cell receptor beta chains from one sample sequenced in a study of T cells expressing NK-cell markers. From the 5' RACE reads, TCRdb lists one entry per CDR3 protein and no DNA. The repertoire shows 450,000 to 600,000 distinct CDR3 sequences; the top ten hold approximately 3.6%. What was sequenced was blood T cells: a sorted CD56 or NKG2C T cell subset, CD4+ or CD8+ T cells, or bulk PBMC T cells (not recorded which). The receptors originated from a man younger than 30 in good health.

CDR3 amino acids: CASRDLEGTARAPNYGYTF. This rearrangement joins TRBV5-1 to TRBJ1-2. CDR3 length: 19 residues. From germline, CDR1 is SGHRS and CDR2 YFSETQ.

The chain recombines TRBV28 with TRBJ2-3; the TCRdb call, TRBD2, lacks DNA for checking. Germline V gene lookup returns CDR1 MDHEN and CDR2 SYDVKM. The CDR3 loop spans 15 amino acids. CDR3 sequence reads: CASNPAWEGHGTQYF.

V and J are TRBV7-2 and TRBJ2-4; TCRdb indicates TRBD1, and absent DNA this call remains unverified. The CDR3 sequence is 14 residues long. Germline CDR1 and CDR2: SGHTA and FQGNSA. The CDR3 loop reads CASSPPGNKNIQYF.

V usage is TRBV20-1 and J usage is TRBJ2-5; the D call from TCRdb, TRBD2, cannot be confirmed without DNA. This CDR3 comprises 14 residues. The germline V gene encodes CDR1 DFQATT and CDR2 SNEGSKA (reference sequence). The CDR3 reads CSARGGRAGETQYF.

CDR3 sequence reads: CASSLGPQEVTYEQYF. V is TRBV7-2 and J is TRBJ2-7; as DNA is missing, the TRBD2 call by TCRdb cannot be tested. CDR1 SGHTA and CDR2 FQGNSA come from the germline V gene. The CDR3 loop spans 16 amino acids.

The J gene is TRBJ1-5, the V gene TRBV7-2. This CDR3 has 17 residues. CDR1 is SGHTA, CDR2 FQGNSA, per germline. This CDR3 is CASSLGSAGLSNQPQHF.

The gene calls are TRBV9 and TRBJ1-1. The CDR3 extends over 13 amino acids. Germline V gene lookup returns CDR1 SGDLS and CDR2 YYNGEE. CDR3 residues: CASSVGLDTEAFF.

This chain links TRBV25-1 with TRBJ2-3; TCRdb picks TRBD1, but there is no DNA to check that call. The CDR3 totals 17 residues. Per germline, CDR1 MGHDK and CDR2 SYGVNS. The CDR3 here is CASTRGGGTDNTDTQYF.

The gene calls are TRBV14 and TRBJ2-1; as DNA is missing, the TRBD2 call by TCRdb cannot be tested. CDR1 SGHDN and CDR2 FVKESK come from the germline V gene. The CDR3 covers 17 residues. CDR3 loop: CASSQVTSGHPYNEQFF.

CDR3 protein: CASSIPTGGGETQYF. The chain has TRBV12-3 or TRBV12-4 and TRBJ2-5; TCRdb selects TRBD1, and the lack of DNA leaves this call unchecked. CDR3 length: 15 amino acids.

The chain combines TRBV29-1 with TRBJ2-2; without DNA, the TCRdb call of TRBD1 cannot be checked. CDR1 is SQVTM, CDR2 ANQGSEA, per germline. The CDR3 is made up of 13 amino acids. CDR3 residues: CSALGQNTGELFF.

J is TRBJ2-1 and V is TRBV4-2; TCRdb names TRBD1, which stays unverified in the absence of DNA. Germline V lookup: CDR1 LGHNA, CDR2 YNFKEQ. The CDR3 totals 15 residues. The CDR3 sequence is CASAGQGAQGGEQFF.

V gene TRBV7-8 combines with J gene TRBJ2-5. The germline CDR1 and CDR2 sequences are SGHVS and FQNEAQ. This CDR3 comprises 15 residues. The CDR3 reads CASSLSGSSQETQYF.

The rearrangement joins TRBV6-2 or TRBV6-3 to TRBJ2-4; the TCRdb call, TRBD1, lacks DNA for checking. Germline V gene lookup returns CDR1 MNHEY and CDR2 SVGEGT. CDR3 length: 15 amino acids. CDR3 loop: CASRQGGLAENIQYF.

J is TRBJ2-3 and V is TRBV27. Germline lookup yields CDR1 MNHEY and CDR2 SMNVEV (reference sequence). There are 15 residues in the CDR3. The CDR3 sequence is CASSSPRASTDTQYF.

The chain is built from TRBV12-3 or TRBV12-4 and TRBJ2-2; TCRdb's D call of TRBD1 is untestable without DNA. The CDR3 is made up of 15 amino acids. CDR3 loop: CASSFRGGATGELFF.